This T cell receptor beta chain originates from a study of T-cell memory formation after mild COVID-19. This clonotype was counted only a few times. UMIs and sample barcodes were carried by the TCR alpha and TCR beta cDNA libraries that 5'RACE produced using constant-segment primers. TCRdb redid the calling of the 5' RACE reads with MiXCR, one entry per CDR3 protein. The table records over 300,000 distinct CDR3 sequences, 20% to 25% of them present only once. The V end lost 1 base, the J end lost 1 base, and 7 bases lay between the germline ends. Germline CDR1 and CDR2: MGHRA and YSYEKL. This CDR3 comprises 14 residues.

Specimen: PBMCs or a T cell subset sorted from them (not recorded which). The V gene is TRBV4-1, the J gene TRBJ2-5; D is ambiguous. The TCR originated in a man between 18 and 29 years old who had mild COVID-19 (a few samples of this study predate the infection). Cell type and time point are not known. DNA for the CDR3: TGCGCCAGCAGCCAAGTCGCGTCCCAAGAGACCCAGTACTTC. Translation gives CASSQVASQETQYF.